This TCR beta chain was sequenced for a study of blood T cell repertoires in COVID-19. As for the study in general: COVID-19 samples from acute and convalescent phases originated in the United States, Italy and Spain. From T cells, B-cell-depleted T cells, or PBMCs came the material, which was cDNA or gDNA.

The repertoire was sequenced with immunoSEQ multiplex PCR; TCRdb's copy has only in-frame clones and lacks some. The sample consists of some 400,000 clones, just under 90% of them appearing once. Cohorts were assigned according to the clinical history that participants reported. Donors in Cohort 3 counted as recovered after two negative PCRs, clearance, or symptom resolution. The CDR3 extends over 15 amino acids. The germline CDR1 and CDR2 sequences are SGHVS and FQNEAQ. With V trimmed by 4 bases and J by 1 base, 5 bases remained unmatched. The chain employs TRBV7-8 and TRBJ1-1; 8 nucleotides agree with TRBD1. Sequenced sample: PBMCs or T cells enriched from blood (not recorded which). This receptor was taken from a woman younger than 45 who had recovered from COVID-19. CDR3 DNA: TGTGCCAGCAGCTACCGGACAGGGAGGAACACTGAAGCTTTCTTT. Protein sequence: CASSYRTGRNTEAFF.